This T cell receptor (beta chain) comes out of a study of cytomegalovirus exposure and HLA in healthy donors. Study-level points and caveats: Likely technical artifact: a cluster of highly shared sequence variants.

Use of 60 Vbeta and 13 Jbeta primers characterized the PCR. TCRdb's copy holds only in-frame clones and misses some; the assay was immunoSEQ multiplex PCR. Of 85,000 to 100,000 clones detected, under 80% appear once; the ten largest clones hold 6.5% to 8%. Remarks on this clone: Its matching antigen is unknown.

Specimen: PBMCs. The TCR originated in a man over 45 in good health and CMV-seropositive.

CDR3 protein: CASSLDSGGASTQYF. The CDR3 bases are TGTGCCAGCAGCTTAGATTCGGGGGGGGCGTCTACGCAGTATTTT. The chain couples TRBV11-2 to TRBJ2-3; TRBD2 matches 8 bases. The germline gives CDR1 SGHAT, CDR2 FQNNGV. This CDR3 is built from 15 residues. With 0 bases clipped from V and 8 bases from J, the junction kept 7 bases outside the gene matches. Complete variable domain (other parts from reference TRBV11-2 and TRBJ2-3): EAGVAQSPRYKIIEKRQSVAFWCNPISGHATLYWYQQILGQGPKLLIQFQNNGVVDDSQLPKDRFSAERLKGVDSTLKIQPAKLEDSAVYLCASSLDSGGASTQYFGPGTRLTVL.